The 7 T cell receptor beta chains reported below all come from one sample, sequenced in a study of tumor and adjacent non-tumor tissue in lung cancer. The template was RNA from unsorted bulk tissue. The normal lung tissue was taken more than 3 cm from the tumor edge. The library came from three nested PCR rounds adapted from ARM-PCR protocols. TCRdb passed the multiplex PCR reads through MiXCR, listing each CDR3 protein once. The top ten clones hold 15% to 20% of a sample with more than 35,000 distinct CDR3 sequences, roughly 62% of them seen once. Sequencing was done on a sample of distant non-tumor lung tissue. These receptors were taken from a woman aged 40 to 55 with non-small cell lung cancer.

On this clonotype: The CDR3 does not close with the conserved phenylalanine or tryptophan, likely indicating a read error. The V and J genes are TRBV30 and TRBJ2-1; tentative D call: TRBD2 (5 bases). The CDR3 is 12 residues long. The germline V and J ends were trimmed by 7 bases and 4 bases, with 11 bases remaining between them. Per the germline V gene, CDR1 is GTSNPN and CDR2 is SVGIG (reference sequence). The CDR3 is CAYHGEYNEQFL. The CDR3 nucleotides read TGTGCCTACCACGGGGAGTACAATGAGCAGTTCCTC.

A word on this clonotype: A much larger clone lies a single base off, so this may be a read error. The chain links TRBV12-3 or TRBV12-4 to TRBJ1-3, with TRBD1 as a possible D gene (6 bases). Trimming pared 6 bases from V and 6 bases from J, leaving 15 bases between. The CDR3 totals 14 residues. CDR3 DNA: TGTGCCAGCAGCCGGGCAGGGGATGAAAACACCATATATTTT. It codes for CASSRAGDENTIYF.

With respect to this clonotype: The conserved final phenylalanine or tryptophan is absent from the CDR3, which likely points to a read error. The rearrangement uses TRBV7-9 and TRBJ2-4, with D hard to call. The germline V gene has CDR1 SEHNR and CDR2 FQNEAQ (reference sequence). This CDR3 contains 15 residues. Written as DNA, the CDR3 is TGTGCCAACAGCCCGACCGGTGGGACCAAAAACATTCAGTACTTA. Translated, it gives CANSPTGGTKNIQYL.

A note on this clonotype: At one end the junction does not follow the germline gene, possibly because of a read error. This chain joins TRBV7-9 and TRBJ2-6, with TRBD2 identical over 10 bases. CDR1 SEHNR and CDR2 FQNEAQ come from the germline V gene (reference sequence). CDR3 length: 18 amino acids. This CDR3 is CVSSRTSGAYSGANVLTF. In DNA, the CDR3 is TGTGTCAGCAGCCGTACTAGCGGGGCCTACTCTGGGGCCAACGTCCTGACTTTC. Based on the CDR3 plus reference TRBV7-9 and TRBJ2-6, the full variable domain is DTGVSQNPRHKITKRGQNVTFRCDPISEHNRLYWYRQTLGQGPEFLTYFQNEAQLEKSRLLSDRFSAERPKGSFSTLEIQRTEQGDSAMYLCVSSRTSGAYSGANVLTFGAGSRLTVL.

Notes on this clonotype: The junction departs from the called germline gene at one end, perhaps through a read error. V is TRBV4-2 and J is TRBJ2-7, with TRBD2 matching over 10 bases. Looked up from germline, CDR1 is LGHNA and CDR2 is YNFKEQ. This CDR3 is built from 15 residues. CDR3 DNA: TGTGCCGGCAGCCAATTAGCGGGAGGACCCTACAAGCAGTACTTC. Its protein is CAGSQLAGGPYKQYF.

At least ten counts were recorded for this clonotype. The chain carries TRBV5-8 and TRBJ1-5; D unresolved. V dropped 7 bases and J dropped 4 bases, with 15 bases sitting between them. Per the germline V gene, CDR1 is SGHTS and CDR2 is YDEGEE. CDR3 length equals 14 residues. The CDR3: CASLTSGRNQPQHF. The CDR3 DNA sequence: TGTGCCAGCCTGACCTCAGGTCGAAATCAGCCCCAGCATTTT. The complete variable domain, with remaining parts taken from reference TRBV5-8 and TRBJ1-5, reads EAGVTQSPTHLIKTRGQQATLRCSPISGHTSVYWYQQALGLGLQFLLWYDEGEERNRGNFPPRFSGRQFPNYSSELNVNALELEDSALYLCASLTSGRNQPQHFGDGTRLSIL.

The chain uses TRBV11-2 and TRBJ2-4; D ambiguous. The CDR3 is made up of 14 amino acids. Trimming pared 9 bases from V and 4 bases from J, leaving 16 bases between. CDR1 SGHAT and CDR2 FQNNGV come from the germline V gene. CDR3 in amino acids: CASGLKGSKNIQYF. CDR3 DNA sequence: TGTGCCAGTGGCCTCAAGGGCAGTAAAAACATTCAGTACTTC.